The 30 T cell receptor beta chains below all came from one sample that was sequenced in a study of CD8 T cells in Susac syndrome. Random hexamers served to reverse transcribe roughly 0.5 to 1 ug RNA. TCRdb used MiXCR to reprocess the immunoSEQ multiplex PCR reads, holding one entry per CDR3 protein. Found here are approximately 180,000 distinct CDR3 sequences, 85% to 95% of them singletons; the top ten hold 0.09% to 0.1%. Sequences were obtained from CD4+ T cells from PBMCs. The receptors shown here come from a human donor with Susac syndrome.

The V call is TRBV5-1, the J call TRBJ2-7; D is uncertain. Germline-derived CDR1 and CDR2 are SGHRS and YFSETQ. V dropped 2 bases and J dropped 6 bases, with 15 bases sitting between them. This CDR3 contains 14 residues. DNA of the CDR3: TGCGCCAGCAGCTTAAGGTGGGTCGACCGCGAGCAGTACTTC. This codes for CASSLRWVDREQYF.

The J gene is TRBJ2-7, the V gene TRBV3-1; 14 nucleotides match TRBD2. Germline CDR1 is LGHDT and CDR2 is YNNKEL (reference sequence). V shed 0 bases and J 7 bases; nucleotides not matched to a gene: 5. This CDR3 has 16 residues. CDR3 loop: CASSQDLGLAGVEQYF. The CDR3 DNA reads as TGTGCCAGCAGCCAAGATTTGGGACTAGCGGGAGTTGAGCAGTACTTC.

This chain links TRBV27 with TRBJ2-1, with 10 bases aligning to TRBD2. V dropped 8 bases and J dropped 0; count of bases not matched to a gene: 1. CDR1 is MNHEY and CDR2 is SMNVEV in the germline V gene (reference sequence). The CDR3 covers 14 residues. The CDR3 is CASQRGGSYNEQFF. In DNA form, the CDR3 reads TGTGCCAGCCAGCGGGGGGGCTCCTACAATGAGCAGTTCTTC.

The chain joins TRBV2 to TRBJ2-7; 8 bases are shared with TRBD1. Germline values: CDR1 SNHLY, CDR2 FYNNEI. The CDR3 is 15 residues long. J gave up 2 bases and V 5 bases, and 8 bases lay outside the gene matches. CDR3 bases: TGTGCCAGCAGTCAAAGGACAGGGAAGACCTACGAGCAGTACTTC. Protein: CASSQRTGKTYEQYF.

V is TRBV3-1 and J is TRBJ2-3; TRBD2 matches 13 bases. Germline V gene lookup returns CDR1 LGHDT and CDR2 YNNKEL (reference sequence). The V and J ends lost 5 bases and 4 bases, in that order; junction bases with no gene match: 3. The CDR3 is 15 residues long. Here the CDR3 reads CASSSGTSGADTQYF. The CDR3 DNA follows: TGTGCCAGCAGCTCCGGGACTAGCGGGGCAGATACGCAGTATTTT.

The rearrangement links TRBV29-1 to TRBJ1-2; D is perhaps TRBD1 (6 bases). Germline CDR1 SQVTM, CDR2 ANQGSEA. The CDR3 is 12 residues long. Deletions cut 4 bases from V and 5 bases from J, with 11 bases between. Written as DNA, the CDR3 is TGCAGCGTTGGGGTAACAGGGTATGGCTACACCTTC. Its protein product is CSVGVTGYGYTF.

The V call is TRBV11-3, the J call TRBJ2-5, with 11 bases aligning to TRBD1. The V and J ends lost 4 bases and 4 bases, in that order; junction bases with no gene match: 5. This CDR3 region has 15 residues. Germline loops: CDR1 SGHNT, CDR2 YENEEA. CDR3 bases: TGTGCCAGCAGCTCTCCTGGGACAGGGGGAGAGACCCAGTACTTC. Amino acids: CASSSPGTGGETQYF.

This clonotype was counted a single time. The rearrangement uses TRBV7-2 and TRBJ2-7; possible D gene TRBD1, 6 bases. This CDR3 is 15 amino acids long. The V end lost 4 bases, the J end lost 2 bases, and 15 bases lay between the germline ends. Germline V gives CDR1 SGHTA, CDR2 FQGNSA. The CDR3 sequence is CASSSTKGDPYEQYF. The CDR3 DNA is TGTGCCAGCAGCTCGACGAAGGGGGATCCCTACGAGCAGTACTTC.

V usage is TRBV28 and J usage is TRBJ2-2; 9 bases fit TRBD1. After removal of 2 bases from V and 5 bases from J, the junction contained 6 bases not matched to a gene. Germline CDR1 MDHEN, CDR2 SYDVKM. The CDR3 covers 16 residues. In DNA form, the CDR3 reads TGTGCCAGCAGTTTAAGGACAGGGGCTTCGACCGGGGAGCTGTTTTTT. This encodes CASSLRTGASTGELFF.

This clonotype was seen more than once but under ten times. This rearrangement joins TRBV27 to TRBJ2-6, with D unclear. The CDR3 is 13 residues long. The germline V and J ends were trimmed by 6 bases and 0 bases, with 3 bases remaining between them. CDR1 is MNHEY and CDR2 is SMNVEV in the germline V gene (reference sequence). CDR3 DNA: TGTGCCAGCAGGCCCTCTGGGGCCAACGTCCTGACTTTC. It encodes CASRPSGANVLTF.

The chain links TRBV18 to TRBJ2-1, with D possibly TRBD1 on 5 matching bases. The CDR3 loop spans 15 amino acids. Trimming took off 1 base at V and 6 bases at J, with 13 bases between the two ends. Germline CDR1 KGHSH, CDR2 LQKENI. Here the CDR3 DNA reads TGTGCCAGCTCACCACGGCAGGGCCCTACCAATGAGCAGTTCTTC. It specifies CASSPRQGPTNEQFF.

The chain carries TRBV30 and TRBJ1-2; the match to TRBD1 covers 12 bases. CDR1 is GTSNPN and CDR2 is SVGIG in the germline V gene (reference sequence). The CDR3 is 17 residues long. Trimming removed 0 bases from V and 7 bases from J; junction bases left unmatched: 12. CDR3 bases: TGTGCCTGGAGTGTACTTGGGGACAGGGGGCGCGAGGGTGGCTACACCTTC. Amino acids: CAWSVLGDRGREGGYTF.

The chain has TRBV5-1 and TRBJ2-1, with 7 bases aligning to TRBD2. Trimming cost V 1 base and J 8 bases; bases outside gene matches: 9. Germline CDR1 and CDR2: SGHRS and YFSETQ. The CDR3 has 15 residues. DNA of the CDR3: TGCGCCAGCAGCTTGCGTGCGACTAGCAATTATGAGCAGTTCTTC. This encodes CASSLRATSNYEQFF.

This chain links TRBV11-2 with TRBJ2-3; a possible D gene is TRBD2 (6 bases). Germline CDR1 and CDR2: SGHAT and FQNNGV. Trimming stripped 5 bases from V and 5 bases from J, with 17 bases between. CDR3 length: 15 residues. CDR3: CASSLGPMEGDTQYF. DNA of the CDR3: TGTGCCAGCAGCCTGGGGCCAATGGAGGGAGATACGCAGTATTTT.

The V call is TRBV29-1, the J call TRBJ2-7; TRBD2 matches 7 bases. Per the germline V gene, CDR1 is SQVTM and CDR2 is ANQGSEA. This CDR3 is 13 amino acids long. The junction had 4 bases not matched to a gene; V was cut back by 4 bases and J by 1 base. The CDR3 coding sequence is TGCAGCGTTGTCGCGGGAGTGTCCTACGAGCAGTACTTC. Its translation: CSVVAGVSYEQYF.

The rearrangement joins TRBV6-5 to TRBJ2-3; 8 bases match TRBD1. V dropped 2 bases and J dropped 0; count of bases not matched to a gene: 4. The CDR3 consists of 16 residues. The germline gives CDR1 MNHEY, CDR2 SVGAGI. The CDR3 coding sequence is TGTGCCAGCAGTTACGACAGGGGAGAAAGCACAGATACGCAGTATTTT. This translates into CASSYDRGESTDTQYF.

The rearrangement joins TRBV9 to TRBJ2-5; 11 bases align to TRBD2. Germline trimming cut 4 bases from V and 5 bases from J; bases unmatched to any gene: 7. The CDR3 runs 15 residues. Germline values: CDR1 SGDLS, CDR2 YYNGEE. In nucleotides, the CDR3 is TGTGCCAGCAGCCTGACGACTAGCGGGATTGAGACCCAGTACTTC. Residues: CASSLTTSGIETQYF.

The chain recombines TRBV11-2 with TRBJ2-7, with a tentative D call TRBD1 (5 bases). With 6 bases removed from V and 0 bases from J, the gap between germline ends came to 12 bases. The germline V gene encodes CDR1 SGHAT and CDR2 FQNNGV. The length of the CDR3 is 14 residues. CDR3 sequence: CASSRGSNSYEQYF. The CDR3 bases are TGTGCCAGCAGTAGGGGCAGTAACTCCTACGAGCAGTACTTC.

The chain recombines TRBV4-3 with TRBJ1-5, with 9 bases aligning to TRBD1. This CDR3 is built from 16 residues. J lost 2 bases, V lost 0 bases, and 2 bases had no gene match. Germline V gene sequence: CDR1 LGHNA, CDR2 YSLEER. CDR3 in amino acids: CASSQDWDRGNQPQHF. For the CDR3, the DNA is TGCGCCAGCAGCCAAGATTGGGACAGGGGCAATCAGCCCCAGCATTTT.

The chain has TRBV18 and TRBJ2-7, with TRBD2 matching 12 bases. The germline V gene encodes CDR1 KGHSH and CDR2 LQKENI. J gave up 0 bases and V 4 bases, and 1 base lay outside the gene matches. The CDR3 consists of 15 residues. Here the CDR3 DNA reads TGTGCCAGCTCACTGACTAGCGGGAGCTCCTACGAGCAGTACTTC. Its translation is CASSLTSGSSYEQYF. Using reference TRBV18 and TRBJ2-7 for the parts outside the CDR3, the full variable domain is NAGVMQNPRHLVRRRGQEARLRCSPMKGHSHVYWYRQLPEEGLKFMVYLQKENIIDESGMPKERFSAEFPKEGPSILRIQQVVRGDSAAYFCASSLTSGSSYEQYFGPGTRLTVT.

The V and J genes are TRBV12-5 and TRBJ2-5; TRBD2 agrees at 8 bases. The CDR3 totals 15 residues. Germline-derived CDR1 and CDR2 are LGHNT and FRNRAP. V gave up 4 bases and J gave up 1 base; unmatched junction bases: 5. DNA for the CDR3: TGTGCTAGTGGTTACTGGGCGGGGGGCCAAGAGACCCAGTACTTC. Its translation: CASGYWAGGQETQYF.

J is TRBJ2-7 and V is TRBV5-1; TRBD2 matches at 14 bases. CDR3 length equals 15 residues. Trimming removed 4 bases from V and 3 bases from J; junction bases left unmatched: 3. CDR1 is SGHRS and CDR2 is YFSETQ in the germline V gene. The CDR3 DNA reads TGCGCCAGCAGCCCGGGGACTAGCGGGGGCTACGAGCAGTACTTC. Translated: CASSPGTSGGYEQYF.

The chain uses TRBV6-2 or TRBV6-3 and TRBJ2-7, with 9 bases fitting TRBD1. This CDR3 spans 13 amino acids. Looked up from germline, CDR1 is MNHEY and CDR2 is SVGEGT. The junction had 7 bases not matched to a gene; V was cut back by 8 bases and J by 5 bases. CDR3 loop: CASVGDRADEQYF. The DNA of the CDR3 is TGTGCCAGCGTTGGGGACAGGGCGGACGAGCAGTACTTC.

This sequence joins TRBV5-4 and TRBJ2-1; D possibly corresponds to TRBD2 (6 bases). The CDR3 totals 15 residues. Deletions cut 0 bases from V and 2 bases from J, with 9 bases between. Germline CDR1 SGHNT, CDR2 YYREEE (reference sequence). CDR3 protein: CASSLASVAYNEQFF. Written as DNA, the CDR3 is TGTGCCAGCAGCTTGGCTAGCGTTGCCTACAATGAGCAGTTCTTC.

This clonotype is a singleton in its sample. This sequence joins TRBV7-2 and TRBJ2-7, with 7 bases aligning to TRBD2. Germline V gene sequence: CDR1 SGHTA, CDR2 FQGNSA. The trim removed 2 bases at V and 4 bases at J, leaving 5 bases unmatched. The CDR3 consists of 14 residues. The CDR3: CASSLLAEAYEQYF. CDR3 nucleotide sequence: TGTGCCAGCAGCTTACTAGCGGAAGCATACGAGCAGTACTTC. The variable domain in full, with the rest retrieved from reference TRBV7-2 and TRBJ2-7, is GAGVSQSPSNKVTEKGKDVELRCDPISGHTALYWYRQSLGQGLEFLIYFQGNSAPDKSGLPSDRFSAERTGGSVSTLTIQRTQQEDSAVYLCASSLLAEAYEQYFGPGTRLTVT.

This chain uses TRBV7-9 with TRBJ2-5; the D gene is possibly TRBD1 (5 bases). The germline V and J ends were trimmed by 1 base and 1 base, with 19 bases remaining between them. The CDR3 is 18 residues long. CDR1 is SEHNR and CDR2 is FQNEAQ in the germline V gene (reference sequence). CDR3 sequence reads: CASSLEGGAGIFQETQYF. CDR3 nucleotides: TGTGCCAGCAGCTTAGAGGGTGGCGCAGGGATCTTCCAAGAGACCCAGTACTTC.

The rearrangement uses TRBV27 and TRBJ2-7; 10 bases agree with TRBD2. Per the germline V gene, CDR1 is MNHEY and CDR2 is SMNVEV (reference sequence). The CDR3 extends over 14 amino acids. With V trimmed by 6 bases and J by 5 bases, 7 bases remained unmatched. Here the CDR3 DNA reads TGTGCCAGCAGGTCGGTAGCGGGAGGTGACGAGCAGTACTTC. The encoded protein is CASRSVAGGDEQYF.

This chain connects TRBV30 to TRBJ2-1; D uncertain. The length of the CDR3 is 12 residues. The V end was cut by 0 bases, the J end by 6 bases, with 6 bases between. Germline loops: CDR1 GTSNPN, CDR2 SVGIG (reference sequence). The CDR3 reads CAWSVLSNEQFF. CDR3 in DNA: TGTGCCTGGAGTGTACTAAGCAATGAGCAGTTCTTC. The whole variable domain, remainder taken from reference TRBV30 and TRBJ2-1, is SQTIHQWPATLVQPVGSPLSLECTVEGTSNPNLYWYRQAAGRGLQLLFYSVGIGQISSEVPQNLSASRPQDRQFILSSKKLLLSDSGFYLCAWSVLSNEQFFGPGTRLTVL.

J is TRBJ1-5 and V is TRBV6-5, with TRBD1 identical over 8 bases. Germline CDR1 reads MNHEY; CDR2 reads SVGAGI. This CDR3 comprises 15 residues. With V trimmed by 2 bases and J by 0 bases, 0 bases remained unmatched. The CDR3 DNA sequence: TGTGCCAGCAGTTACGGACAGGGTAGCAATCAGCCCCAGCATTTT. Amino acid sequence: CASSYGQGSNQPQHF.

The CDR3 loop reads CASSLAQPSGANVLTF. In DNA form, the CDR3 reads TGCGCCAGCAGCTTGGCTCAGCCCTCTGGGGCCAACGTCCTGACTTTC. This chain links TRBV5-1 with TRBJ2-6; D gene unclear. The V gene lost 0 bases and the J gene lost 0 bases, with 7 bases spanning the gap. Germline V gene sequence: CDR1 SGHRS, CDR2 YFSETQ. This CDR3 is built from 16 residues.